The TCR beta chain described here comes from a study of blood T cell repertoires in COVID-19. The V gene end was trimmed by 0 bases and the J gene end by 7 bases; junction bases not matched to a gene: 5. The CDR3 loop spans 15 amino acids. The V gene's germline CDR1 is LGHNA and CDR2 YSLEER. Sequencing was performed with immunoSEQ multiplex PCR; in TCRdb, only in-frame clones are kept and a portion is missing. Here the sample spans about 98,000 clones, roughly 80% being singletons. The sequencing sample was made of peripheral blood. The receptor was isolated from a man in his 70s with active or convalescent COVID-19. This chain joins TRBV4-3 and TRBJ1-2; 10 nucleotides match TRBD1. CDR3 protein: CASSQDSGTGVGYTF. The CDR3, as DNA: TGCGCCAGCAGCCAAGATTCCGGGACAGGGGTTGGCTACACCTTC.